These T cell receptor beta chains were read from a single sample in a study of shared clonotypes between healthy human individuals. Method: immunoSEQ multiplex PCR; TCRdb's copy keeps in-frame clones and lacks some. Seen here are millions of clones, 95% observed once, and the top ten hold around 0.13%. Sequenced input: naive CD4+ T cells sorted from blood. The receptors were gathered from a man in his late teens or twenties in good health. Both conserved end residues are part of each CDR3. Fields, in order: clone size, V gene, J gene, D gene, CDR3 protein, CDR3 DNA. D genes are given only for firm matches. Size tells how often a clone was seen (once, few, many) or the class of an expanded clone, and some rows leave it out.

once	TRBV30	TRBJ2-5	TRBD2	CAWSVRTSGFGTQYF	TGTGCCTGGAGTGTAAGGACTAGCGGGTTTGGGACCCAGTACTTC
NA	TRBV5-1	TRBJ2-5	TRBD2	CASRSGSTETQYF	TGCGCCAGCAGGAGCGGGAGTACAGAGACCCAGTACTTC
NA	TRBV10-1	TRBJ2-3	NA	CASSEEGGGTQYF	TGCGCCAGCAGTGAGGAGGGGGGAGGGACGCAGTATTTT
NA	TRBV9	TRBJ1-1	NA	CASSVMGATEAFF	TGTGCCAGCAGCGTTATGGGGGCCACTGAAGCTTTCTTT
NA	TRBV28	TRBJ2-7	TRBD1	CASSLSTRTGDNYEQYF	TGTGCCAGCAGTTTATCAACCCGGACAGGCGATAACTACGAGCAGTACTTC
once	TRBV9	TRBJ2-7	NA	CASSVDPRDEQYF	TGTGCCAGCAGCGTAGACCCCAGAGACGAGCAGTACTTC
NA	TRBV19	TRBJ2-5	NA	CASSSWTRQETQYF	TGTGCCAGTAGCTCGTGGACAAGACAAGAGACCCAGTACTTC
NA	TRBV28	TRBJ1-4	TRBD1	CASSPGTGNEKLFF	TGTGCCAGCAGTCCTGGGACAGGGAATGAAAAACTGTTTTTT
NA	TRBV6-5	TRBJ2-1	NA	CASSYGQSYNEQFF	TGTGCCAGCAGTTACGGCCAGTCTTACAATGAGCAGTTCTTC
NA	TRBV9	TRBJ2-7	NA	CASSGEAESYEQYF	TGTGCCAGCAGCGGGGAGGCAGAGTCGTACGAGCAGTACTTC
NA	TRBV11-2	TRBJ2-3	NA	CASSLGTRSTDTQYF	TGTGCCAGCAGCTTAGGAACCAGGAGCACAGATACGCAGTATTTT
once	TRBV15	TRBJ2-1	TRBD2	CATSRWRGGGLIYNEQFF	TGTGCCACCAGCAGATGGCGGGGGGGTGGCCTTATCTACAATGAGCAGTTCTTC
NA	TRBV18	TRBJ2-1	TRBD1	CASSPAGGPYNEQFF	TGTGCCAGCTCACCCGCAGGGGGACCGTACAATGAGCAGTTCTTC
NA	TRBV19	TRBJ1-2	TRBD1	CASSTDYNRGWGYTF	TGTGCCAGTAGTACGGACTACAACAGGGGTTGGGGCTACACCTTC
NA	TRBV5-1	TRBJ1-1	NA	CASSLEAGKNTEAFF	TGCGCCAGCAGCTTGGAAGCAGGGAAGAACACTGAAGCTTTCTTT
NA	TRBV7-9	TRBJ2-3	NA	CASSLDRLGRNTQYF	TGTGCCAGCAGTTTAGATAGACTTGGGAGAAATACGCAGTATTTT
NA	TRBV9	TRBJ1-5	NA	CASSVGGKINQPQHF	TGTGCCAGCAGCGTGGGCGGGAAAATAAATCAGCCCCAGCATTTT
NA	TRBV5-1	TRBJ1-2	TRBD1	CASSSTGDYGYTF	TGCGCCAGCAGTTCTACAGGGGACTATGGCTACACCTTC
NA	TRBV4-2	TRBJ2-7	TRBD1	CASSPVEGTGDYEQYF	TGTGCCAGCAGCCCAGTGGAGGGGACAGGGGACTACGAGCAGTACTTC
NA	TRBV4-3	TRBJ2-4	TRBD1	CASSQEGTGVKLAKNIQYF	TGCGCCAGCAGCCAAGAAGGGACAGGCGTAAAACTAGCCAAAAACATTCAGTACTTC
NA	TRBV11-2	TRBJ1-3	NA	CASSLDSRSGNTIYF	TGTGCCAGCAGCTTGGACAGCCGCTCTGGAAACACCATATATTTT
NA	TRBV19	TRBJ1-5	TRBD1	CASSITGVSQPQHF	TGTGCCAGTAGTATCACAGGGGTCAGCCAGCCCCAGCATTTT
NA	TRBV25-1	TRBJ2-7	TRBD1	CASSDPSGGYEQYF	TGTGCCAGCAGTGATCCTTCAGGGGGCTACGAGCAGTACTTC
NA	TRBV25-1	TRBJ2-7	NA	CASSEPGSHVQYF	TGTGCCAGCAGTGAACCAGGGTCTCATGTGCAGTACTTC
NA	TRBV18	TRBJ2-1	TRBD1	CASSSSQGAGSYNEQFF	TGTGCCAGCTCATCGTCCCAGGGGGCTGGTTCCTACAATGAGCAGTTCTTC
NA	TRBV6-4	TRBJ2-5	NA	CAKTERVAEETQYF	TGTGCCAAGACCGAACGGGTGGCGGAGGAGACCCAGTACTTC
NA	TRBV30	TRBJ2-5	NA	CAWSRQGAETQYF	TGTGCCTGGAGTCGTCAGGGCGCAGAGACCCAGTACTTC
NA	TRBV30	TRBJ2-5	NA	CAWSLTGPETQYF	TGTGCCTGGAGTCTAACAGGCCCAGAGACCCAGTACTTC
once	TRBV6-6	TRBJ2-7	TRBD2	CASSIGLAYDEQYF	TGTGCCAGCAGCATAGGACTAGCTTACGACGAGCAGTACTTC
NA	TRBV7-2	TRBJ1-5	NA	CASSPQMAGLEQPQHF	TGTGCCAGCAGCCCCCAAATGGCAGGGTTAGAGCAGCCCCAGCATTTT
NA	TRBV7-9	TRBJ2-2	NA	CASIQKGENTGELFF	TGTGCCAGCATCCAAAAGGGGGAGAACACCGGGGAGCTGTTTTTT
NA	TRBV7-2	TRBJ2-1	TRBD1	CASRWDRGSYNEQFF	TGTGCCAGCAGATGGGACAGGGGGTCCTACAATGAGCAGTTCTTC
NA	TRBV21-1	TRBJ1-2	NA	CASSKALGTGGVKYGYTF	TGTGCCAGCAGCAAAGCGCTTGGGACAGGGGGCGTTAAGTATGGCTACACCTTC
few	TRBV28	TRBJ1-6	TRBD1	CASSPSGQRNSPLHF	TGTGCCAGCAGTCCGTCGGGACAGCGCAATTCACCCCTCCACTTT
NA	TRBV5-6	TRBJ1-6	NA	CASSLRGSEGYTLHF	TGTGCCAGCAGCCTGAGGGGGTCTGAGGGGTATACCCTCCACTTT
NA	TRBV7-2	TRBJ2-3	NA	CASSLMAGYTDTQYF	TGTGCCAGCAGCTTAATGGCGGGGTACACAGATACGCAGTATTTT
NA	TRBV29-1	TRBJ1-1	NA	CSVASTGNTEAFF	TGCAGCGTCGCATCTACAGGGAACACTGAAGCTTTCTTT
NA	TRBV6-6	TRBJ2-7	TRBD2	CASRPTSGYSYEQYF	TGTGCCAGCAGGCCGACTAGCGGATACTCCTACGAGCAGTACTTC
once	TRBV6-5	TRBJ2-1	NA	CASSYCEQFF	TGTGCCAGCAGTTATTGTGAGCAGTTCTTC
NA	TRBV9	TRBJ2-3	NA	CASSVPSGGGASTDTQYF	TGTGCCAGCAGCGTACCTTCGGGGGGCGGAGCTAGCACAGATACGCAGTATTTT
once	TRBV6-5	TRBJ1-5	NA	CASSSDSGFSNQPQHF	TGTGCCAGCAGTTCCGACAGCGGGTTTAGCAATCAGCCCCAGCATTTT
NA	TRBV10-3	TRBJ1-3	NA	CAISGRAKSGNTIYF	TGTGCCATCAGTGGCCGGGCCAAATCTGGAAACACCATATATTTT
NA	TRBV5-4	TRBJ2-7	TRBD1	CASRKDRGRTYEQYF	TGTGCCAGCAGGAAGGACAGGGGGCGGACCTACGAGCAGTACTTC
NA	TRBV21-1	TRBJ2-3	NA	CASSSWEDTQYF	TGTGCCAGCAGTTCCTGGGAAGATACGCAGTATTTT
NA	TRBV7-9	TRBJ1-1	TRBD1	CASSSTGESFF	TGTGCCAGCAGCTCGACAGGGGAGTCTTTCTTT
NA	TRBV13	TRBJ2-3	TRBD2	CASSLALSGRASTDTQYF	TGTGCCAGCAGTTTAGCGTTGAGCGGGAGGGCTAGCACAGATACGCAGTATTTT
NA	TRBV9	TRBJ2-7	TRBD1	CASSPFGTGEDEQYF	TGTGCCAGCAGCCCTTTCGGGACAGGGGAGGACGAGCAGTACTTC
NA	TRBV18	TRBJ1-2	NA	CASSPEEGLYGYTF	TGTGCCAGCTCACCAGAGGAGGGCCTCTATGGCTACACCTTC
NA	TRBV5-1	TRBJ1-1	TRBD1	CASSSGQAAAFF	TGCGCCAGCAGCTCTGGACAGGCTGCAGCTTTCTTT
NA	TRBV30	TRBJ1-5	TRBD1	CAWSQLDRVNQPQHF	TGTGCCTGGAGCCAACTCGACAGGGTCAATCAGCCCCAGCATTTT
NA	TRBV23-1	TRBJ2-1	TRBD2	CASSQALAGVAYNEQFF	TGCGCCAGCAGTCAAGCCCTAGCGGGAGTAGCGTACAATGAGCAGTTCTTC
NA	TRBV7-9	TRBJ2-2	NA	CASSLHPISSGELFF	TGTGCCAGCAGCCTACACCCGATTTCTTCCGGGGAGCTGTTTTTT